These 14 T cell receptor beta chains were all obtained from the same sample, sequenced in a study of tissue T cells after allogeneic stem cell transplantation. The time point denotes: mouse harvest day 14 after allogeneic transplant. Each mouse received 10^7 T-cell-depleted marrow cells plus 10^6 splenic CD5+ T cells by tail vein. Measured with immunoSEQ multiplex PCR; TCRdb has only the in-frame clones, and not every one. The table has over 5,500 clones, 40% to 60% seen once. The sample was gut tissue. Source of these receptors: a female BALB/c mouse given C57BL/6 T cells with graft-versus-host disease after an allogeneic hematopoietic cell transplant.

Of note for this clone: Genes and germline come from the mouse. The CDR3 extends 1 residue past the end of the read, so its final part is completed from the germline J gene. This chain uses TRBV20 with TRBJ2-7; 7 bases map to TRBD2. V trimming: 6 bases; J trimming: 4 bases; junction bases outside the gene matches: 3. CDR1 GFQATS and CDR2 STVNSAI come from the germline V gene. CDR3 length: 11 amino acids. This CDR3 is CGAKTGYEQYF. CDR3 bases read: TGTGGTGCGAAGACTGGGTATGAACAGTAC.

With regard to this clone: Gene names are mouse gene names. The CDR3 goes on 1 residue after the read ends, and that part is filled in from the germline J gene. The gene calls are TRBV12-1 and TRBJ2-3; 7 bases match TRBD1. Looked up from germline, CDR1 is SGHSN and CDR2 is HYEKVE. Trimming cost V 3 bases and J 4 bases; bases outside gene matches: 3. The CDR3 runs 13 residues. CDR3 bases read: TGTGCCAGCTCTTGGGACAGCTCAGAAACGCTGTAT. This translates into CASSWDSSETLY. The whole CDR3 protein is CASSWDSSETLYF.

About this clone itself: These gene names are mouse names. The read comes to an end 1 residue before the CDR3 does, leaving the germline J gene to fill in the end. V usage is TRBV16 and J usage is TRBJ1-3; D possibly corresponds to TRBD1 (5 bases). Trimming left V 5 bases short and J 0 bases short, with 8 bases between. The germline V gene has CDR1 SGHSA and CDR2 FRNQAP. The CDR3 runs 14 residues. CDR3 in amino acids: CASSLGTSGNTLYF. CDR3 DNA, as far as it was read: TGTGCAAGCAGCCTCGGGACTTCTGGAAATACGCTCTAT. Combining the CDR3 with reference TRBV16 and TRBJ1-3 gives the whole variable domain NAGVIQTPRHKVTGKGQEATLWCEPISGHSAVFWYRQTIVQGLEFLTYFRNQAPIDDSGMPKERFSAQMPNQSHSTLKIQSTQPQDSAVYLCASSLGTSGNTLYFGEGSRLIVV.

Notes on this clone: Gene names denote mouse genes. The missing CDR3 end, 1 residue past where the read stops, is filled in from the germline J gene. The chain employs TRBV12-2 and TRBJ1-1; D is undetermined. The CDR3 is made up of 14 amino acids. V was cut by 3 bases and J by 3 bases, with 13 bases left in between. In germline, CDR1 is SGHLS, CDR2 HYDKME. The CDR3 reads CASSFSNFYTEVFF. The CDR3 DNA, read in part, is TGTGCCAGCTCTTTCAGCAACTTCTACACAGAAGTCTTC.

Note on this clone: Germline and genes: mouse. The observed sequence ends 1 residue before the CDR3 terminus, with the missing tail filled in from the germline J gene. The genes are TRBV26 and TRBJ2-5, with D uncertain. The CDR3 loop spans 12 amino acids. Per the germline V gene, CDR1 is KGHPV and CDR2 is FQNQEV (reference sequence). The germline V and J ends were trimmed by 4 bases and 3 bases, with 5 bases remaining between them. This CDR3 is CASSPIQDTQYF. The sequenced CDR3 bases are TGTGCCAGCAGTCCCATACAAGACACCCAGTAC.

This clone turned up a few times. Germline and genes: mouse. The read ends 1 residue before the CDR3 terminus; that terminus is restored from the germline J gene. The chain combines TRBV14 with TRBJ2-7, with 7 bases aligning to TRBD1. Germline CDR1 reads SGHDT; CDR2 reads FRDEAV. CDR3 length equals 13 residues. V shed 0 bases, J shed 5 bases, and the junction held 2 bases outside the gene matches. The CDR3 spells CASSFFTGDEQYF. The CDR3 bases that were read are TGTGCCAGCAGTTTCTTTACAGGGGATGAACAGTAC.

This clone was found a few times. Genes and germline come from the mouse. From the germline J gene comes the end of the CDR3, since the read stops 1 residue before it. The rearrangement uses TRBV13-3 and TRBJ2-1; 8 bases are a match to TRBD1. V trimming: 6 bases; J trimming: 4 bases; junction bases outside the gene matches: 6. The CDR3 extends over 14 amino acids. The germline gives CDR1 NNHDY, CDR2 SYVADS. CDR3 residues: CASTPTGGYAEQFF. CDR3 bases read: TGTGCCAGCACCCCCACAGGGGGTTATGCTGAGCAGTTC.

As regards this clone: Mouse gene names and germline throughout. This CDR3 is CASSRDWGGENTLYF. The sequenced part of the CDR3 DNA is TGTGCCAGCTCACGGGACTGGGGGGGGGAAAACACCTTGTAC. The chain couples TRBV12-2 to TRBJ2-4, with 13 bases that match TRBD2. The CDR3 goes on 1 residue after the read ends, and that part is filled in from the germline J gene. The germline CDR1 and CDR2 sequences are SGHLS and HYDKME. CDR3 size: 15 residues. V lost 4 bases to trimming and J lost 4 bases; unmatched junction nucleotides: 4.

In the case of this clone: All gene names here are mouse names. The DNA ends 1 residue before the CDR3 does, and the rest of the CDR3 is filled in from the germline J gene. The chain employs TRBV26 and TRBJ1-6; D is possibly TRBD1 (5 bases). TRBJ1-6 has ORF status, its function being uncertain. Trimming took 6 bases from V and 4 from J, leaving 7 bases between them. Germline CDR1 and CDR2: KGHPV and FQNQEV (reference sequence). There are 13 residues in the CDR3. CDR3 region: CASSDSYNSPLYF. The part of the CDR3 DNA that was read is TGTGCCAGCAGCGACAGTTATAATTCGCCCCTCTAC.

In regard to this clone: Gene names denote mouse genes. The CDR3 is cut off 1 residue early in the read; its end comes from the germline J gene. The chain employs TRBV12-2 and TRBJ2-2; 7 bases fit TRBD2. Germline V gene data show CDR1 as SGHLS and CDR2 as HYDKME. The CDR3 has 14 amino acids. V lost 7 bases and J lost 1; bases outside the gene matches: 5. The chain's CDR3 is CARSDWRNTGQLYF. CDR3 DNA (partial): TGTGCCAGATCGGACTGGAGAAACACCGGGCAGCTCTAC.

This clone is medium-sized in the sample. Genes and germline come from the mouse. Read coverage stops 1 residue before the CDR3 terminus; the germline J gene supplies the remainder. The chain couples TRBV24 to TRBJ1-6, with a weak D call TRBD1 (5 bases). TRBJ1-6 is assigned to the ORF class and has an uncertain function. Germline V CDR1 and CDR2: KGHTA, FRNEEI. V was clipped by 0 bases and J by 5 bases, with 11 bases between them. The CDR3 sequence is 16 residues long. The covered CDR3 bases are TGTGCCAGCAGTCTGTATAACCGGGACGATAATTCGCCCCTCTAC. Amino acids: CASSLYNRDDNSPLY. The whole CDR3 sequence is CASSLYNRDDNSPLYF.

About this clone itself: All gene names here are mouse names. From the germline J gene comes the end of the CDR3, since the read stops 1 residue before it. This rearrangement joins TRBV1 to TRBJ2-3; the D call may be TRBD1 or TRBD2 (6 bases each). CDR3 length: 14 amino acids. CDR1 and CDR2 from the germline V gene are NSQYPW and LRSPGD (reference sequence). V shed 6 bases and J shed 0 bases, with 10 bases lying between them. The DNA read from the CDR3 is TGCACCTGCAGGGGGGCAGTTAGTGCAGAAACGCTGTAT. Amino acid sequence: CTCRGAVSAETLY. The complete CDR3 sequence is CTCRGAVSAETLYF.

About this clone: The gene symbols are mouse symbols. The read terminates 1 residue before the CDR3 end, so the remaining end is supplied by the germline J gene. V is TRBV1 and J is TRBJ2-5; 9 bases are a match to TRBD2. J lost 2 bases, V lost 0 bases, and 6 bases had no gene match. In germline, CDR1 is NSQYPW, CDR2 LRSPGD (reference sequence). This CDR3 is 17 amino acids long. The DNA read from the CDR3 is TGCACCTGCAGTGCAGATTTGGGGGGGCGCGCCCAAGACACCCAGTAC. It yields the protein CTCSADLGGRAQDTQY. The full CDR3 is CTCSADLGGRAQDTQYF.

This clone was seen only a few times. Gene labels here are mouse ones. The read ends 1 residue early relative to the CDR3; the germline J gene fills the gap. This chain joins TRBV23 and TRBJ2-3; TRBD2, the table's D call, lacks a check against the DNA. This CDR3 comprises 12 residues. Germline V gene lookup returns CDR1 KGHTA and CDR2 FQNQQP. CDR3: CSSSPDSETLYF. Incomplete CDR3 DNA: TGCTCCAGCAGCCCGGACTCAGAAACGCTGTAT.